The sequence of this TCR beta chain was determined in a study of PD-1 blockade in classical Hodgkin lymphoma. Study information: The nivolumab dose that patients received was 3 mg/kg, given intravenously every 2 weeks.

Using immunoSEQ multiplex PCR, the repertoire was profiled, and TCRdb retains in-frame clones only, with some absent. This sample has roughly 140,000 clones, with about 81% found just once. All trial patients relapsed after autologous stem cell transplantation. Worth noting for this clone: No antigen is known for it.

This CDR3 comprises 13 residues. Trimming took off 5 bases at V and 1 base at J, with 8 bases between the two ends. Germline V lookup: CDR1 MNHNY, CDR2 SVGAGI (reference sequence). Whole-study findings and limits: Factors driving the repertoire differences, possibly disease activity or prior therapy, remain undefined. CD4+ TCR diversity, unlike CD8+, climbed significantly by C4D1. Complete responders showed a baseline diversity that resembled the diversity of newly diagnosed patients.

The input for sequencing was peripheral blood mononuclear cells (PBMCs), taken before the second cycle of nivolumab. The chain couples TRBV6-6 to TRBJ1-1; D possibly corresponds to TRBD1 (5 bases). The source is a human donor with classical Hodgkin lymphoma. In nucleotides, the CDR3 is TGTGCCAGCAGTCGAACAGGGAACACTGAAGCTTTCTTT. Translating it yields CASSRTGNTEAFF.